What follows are 31 T cell receptor beta chains derived from one specimen sequenced in a study of technical replicates of blood from a handful of donors. This table comes from immunoSEQ multiplex PCR, and its TCRdb copy is limited to in-frame clones, with some not included. The top ten clones hold approximately 0.22% of a sample with tens of thousands of clones, just over 90% of them seen once. Input material: T cells isolated from PBMCs. Every receptor here comes from a human donor in good health.

The V and J genes are TRBV5-1 and TRBJ2-1, with 12 bases identical to TRBD2. CDR3 length: 17 residues. Germline CDR1 is SGHRS and CDR2 is YFSETQ. V dropped 4 bases and J dropped 5; count of bases not matched to a gene: 10. CDR3 loop: CASSVSSGGAGDNEQFF. CDR3 nucleotide sequence: TGCGCCAGCAGCGTATCTAGCGGGGGGGCTGGAGACAATGAGCAGTTCTTC.

This sequence joins TRBV5-1 and TRBJ1-1; the D gene is possibly TRBD1 (6 bases). CDR3 length: 15 amino acids. Germline assignment: CDR1 SGHRS and CDR2 YFSETQ. V dropped 0 bases and J dropped 1 base, with 10 bases sitting between them. CDR3 region: CASSLVGTPNTEAFF. The CDR3 DNA sequence: TGCGCCAGCAGCTTGGTTGGGACACCGAACACTGAAGCTTTCTTT.

The CDR3 region is CASSFLAGGSYEQYF. Written as DNA, the CDR3 is TGTGCCAGCAGCTTCCTAGCGGGGGGCTCCTACGAGCAGTACTTC. The gene calls are TRBV11-2 and TRBJ2-7; 11 bases map to TRBD2. The CDR3 extends over 15 amino acids. J lost 0 bases, V lost 3 bases, and 1 base had no gene match. The V gene's germline CDR1 is SGHAT and CDR2 FQNNGV.

This clone was seen only a few times. The chain recombines TRBV10-3 with TRBJ1-1; no firm D call. The V end lost 2 bases, the J end lost 4 bases, and 11 bases lay between the germline ends. The CDR3 has 14 amino acids. Germline V gives CDR1 ENHRY, CDR2 SYGVKD. The CDR3 protein is CAISELFPPTEAFF. As DNA, the CDR3 is TGTGCCATCAGTGAGCTCTTCCCCCCCACTGAAGCTTTCTTT.

CDR3 sequence (DNA): TGTGCCAGCAGCCACATACGGGTGGGCGGGGAGCTGTTTTTT. Residues: CASSHIRVGGELFF. The chain employs TRBV11-2 and TRBJ2-2; unclear D gene. The CDR3 runs to 14 residues. Trimming shortened V by 5 bases and J by 7 bases, and 14 bases separated the two germline ends. The germline gives CDR1 SGHAT, CDR2 FQNNGV.

This clone turned up a few times. Other DNA sequences in the same sample also yield this CDR3. V is TRBV5-4 and J is TRBJ2-7; D is perhaps TRBD2 (5 bases). The CDR3 consists of 13 residues. Germline V gene lookup returns CDR1 SGHNT and CDR2 YYREEE (reference sequence). V lost 0 bases to trimming and J lost 2 bases, with 6 bases between them. The CDR3 loop is CASSLGGTYEQYF. The CDR3 DNA follows: TGTGCCAGCAGCTTGGGAGGGACCTACGAGCAGTACTTC.

This sequence joins TRBV28 and TRBJ1-5; no firm D call. V shed 5 bases and J shed 6 bases, with 11 bases lying between them. This CDR3 contains 13 residues. CDR1 is MDHEN, CDR2 SYDVKM, per germline. CDR3 residues: CASSQGGPQPQHF. The CDR3 nucleotides read TGTGCCAGCAGTCAAGGAGGACCTCAGCCCCAGCATTTT.

The rearrangement joins TRBV5-1 to TRBJ1-6; TRBD1 is a possible D gene (6 bases). The V gene's germline CDR1 is SGHRS and CDR2 YFSETQ. This CDR3 has 14 residues. V lost 4 bases and J 6 bases, leaving 11 bases between the germline ends. As DNA, the CDR3 is TGCGCCAGCAGCGGGGGGGACACTAATTCACCCCTCCACTTT. It encodes CASSGGDTNSPLHF.

The chain has TRBV21-1 and TRBJ2-7; the D call in the table, TRBD2, was not verified against the DNA. TRBV21-1 is deemed a pseudogene. The CDR3 is made up of 19 amino acids. As DNA, the CDR3 is TGTGCCAGCAGCTCCCTCCCGGGACTAGCGGGAGTTAAGTCCTACGAGCAGTACTTC. Amino acid sequence: CASSSLPGLAGVKSYEQYF.

The chain uses TRBV2 and TRBJ2-5, with 10 bases matching TRBD2. The germline V gene encodes CDR1 SNHLY and CDR2 FYNNEI. After removal of 8 bases from V and 3 bases from J, the junction contained 9 bases not matched to a gene. CDR3 length equals 15 residues. CDR3 sequence (DNA): TGTGCCAGCCAGGAATCTACTAGCGGGAAAGAGACCCAGTACTTC. Translated: CASQESTSGKETQYF.

V and J are TRBV28 and TRBJ1-5; maybe TRBD1 (5 bases). This CDR3 contains 16 residues. Germline V CDR1 and CDR2: MDHEN, SYDVKM. Trimming removed 7 bases from V and 3 bases from J, with 19 bases in between. This chain's CDR3 is CASIRQKRGINQPQHF. CDR3 nucleotides: TGTGCCAGCATCCGCCAAAAACGGGGGATCAATCAGCCCCAGCATTTT.

The V gene is TRBV30, the J gene TRBJ2-7; 11 bases are shared with TRBD2. Per the germline V gene, CDR1 is GTSNPN and CDR2 is SVGIG (reference sequence). Losses at the gene ends were 5 bases for V and 3 bases for J; bases not matched to a gene: 6. The CDR3 totals 14 residues. In nucleotides, the CDR3 is TGTGCCTGGGACACAGGGACTAGCGGCTACGAGCAGTACTTC. Translated: CAWDTGTSGYEQYF.

The chain employs TRBV11-2 and TRBJ1-3; the match to TRBD1 covers 9 bases. Germline V gene lookup returns CDR1 SGHAT and CDR2 FQNNGV. The V segment lost 5 bases and the J segment 5 bases; nucleotides outside the gene matches: 7. This CDR3 has 15 amino acids. The CDR3 bases are TGTGCCAGCAGCATAGCACAGGGGGCTCGAAACACCATATATTTT. This encodes CASSIAQGARNTIYF. The variable domain in full, completed from reference TRBV11-2 and TRBJ1-3, reads EAGVAQSPRYKIIEKRQSVAFWCNPISGHATLYWYQQILGQGPKLLIQFQNNGVVDDSQLPKDRFSAERLKGVDSTLKIQPAKLEDSAVYLCASSIAQGARNTIYFGEGSWLTVV.

The rearrangement uses TRBV5-1 and TRBJ1-1; possibly TRBD1 for D (5 bases). The CDR3 sequence is 15 residues long. The V and J ends lost 5 bases and 1 base respectively, with 15 bases between them. From germline, CDR1 is SGHRS and CDR2 YFSETQ. The CDR3 spells CASRFGGEGNTEAFF. CDR3 nucleotides: TGCGCCAGCAGATTCGGAGGGGAAGGGAACACTGAAGCTTTCTTT.

This clone was observed once. The rearrangement joins TRBV11-2 to TRBJ2-7; no clear D gene. V was trimmed by 3 bases and J by 3 bases, leaving 6 bases between them. CDR1 and CDR2 (germline): SGHAT, FQNNGV. CDR3 length: 12 amino acids. In DNA, the CDR3 is TGTGCCAGCAGCTTTACGGGCTACGAGCAGTACTTC. Translated, it gives CASSFTGYEQYF.

The chain employs TRBV5-1 and TRBJ2-1; weak D call: TRBD2 (5 bases). CDR1 and CDR2 from the germline V gene are SGHRS and YFSETQ. Trimming removed 5 bases at V and 1 base at J, with 10 bases between. The CDR3 runs 14 residues. CDR3 DNA sequence: TGCGCCAGCAGAGAGACTACTTCCTACAATGAGCAGTTCTTC. Its translation is CASRETTSYNEQFF.

The chain combines TRBV2 with TRBJ1-5; TRBD1 might be the D (5 bases). Germline values: CDR1 SNHLY, CDR2 FYNNEI. This CDR3 is built from 14 residues. Trimming shortened V by 4 bases and J by 7 bases, and 14 bases separated the two germline ends. As DNA, the CDR3 is TGTGCCAGCAGTGTGAGGCAGGGCCCCCAGCCCCAGCATTTT. This translates into CASSVRQGPQPQHF.

This clone showed up just once. CDR3 nucleotide sequence: TGTGCCAGCAGGAGCGGAGCCTCCTACAATGAGCAGTTCTTC. Its protein product is CASRSGASYNEQFF. The chain links TRBV2 to TRBJ2-1, with D possibly matching TRBD2 (5 bases). This CDR3 spans 14 amino acids. The germline V gene encodes CDR1 SNHLY and CDR2 FYNNEI. The ends were cut back, 6 bases at V and 0 bases at J, with 9 bases in the middle.

This clone was recorded once. The chain has TRBV27 and TRBJ1-3, with D uncertain. Germline V CDR1 and CDR2: MNHEY, SMNVEV (reference sequence). The CDR3 extends over 16 amino acids. With 7 bases removed from V and 2 bases from J, the gap between germline ends came to 18 bases. The CDR3 sequence: CASNRSRALTGNTIYF. The CDR3 DNA reads TGTGCCAGCAATCGTTCGAGAGCATTAACTGGAAACACCATATATTTT.

This chain uses TRBV2 with TRBJ2-7; 12 nucleotides match TRBD1. V shed 8 bases and J 7 bases; nucleotides not matched to a gene: 3. This CDR3 spans 12 amino acids. Germline V gives CDR1 SNHLY, CDR2 FYNNEI. CDR3 protein: CASWDRGREQYF. The CDR3 DNA reads TGTGCCAGCTGGGACAGGGGGCGTGAGCAGTACTTC.

The gene calls are TRBV6-1 and TRBJ1-3; no firm D call. CDR1 and CDR2 from the germline V gene are MNHNS and SASEGT. This CDR3 has 13 residues. The germline V and J ends were trimmed by 4 bases and 8 bases, with 12 bases remaining between them. This chain's CDR3 is CASSVGLADTIYF. The CDR3 region has the DNA TGTGCCAGCAGTGTAGGACTCGCTGACACCATATATTTT.

The rearrangement links TRBV27 to TRBJ1-5, with D maybe TRBD1 (5 bases). Between the trimmed V and J ends, which lost 3 bases and 5 bases, there was a span of 11 bases. The germline CDR1 and CDR2 sequences are MNHEY and SMNVEV (reference sequence). This CDR3 spans 14 amino acids. CDR3 sequence (DNA): TGTGCCAGCAGTTTCTCAGGGCCCCATCAGCCCCAGCATTTT. Its protein product is CASSFSGPHQPQHF.

V usage is TRBV7-8 and J usage is TRBJ2-7; 10 bases match TRBD1. The V gene's germline CDR1 is SGHVS and CDR2 FQNEAQ. This CDR3 has 14 residues. The V segment lost 4 bases and the J segment 3 bases; nucleotides outside the gene matches: 3. For the CDR3, the DNA is TGTGCCAGCAGCTCCGACAGGGGGCTCTACGAGCAGTACTTC. This gives the protein CASSSDRGLYEQYF.

V usage is TRBV27 and J usage is TRBJ1-2; 7 bases are a match to TRBD1. The length of the CDR3 is 11 residues. Germline CDR1 MNHEY, CDR2 SMNVEV (reference sequence). The V segment lost 6 bases and the J segment 8 bases; nucleotides outside the gene matches: 3. DNA for the CDR3: TGTGCCAGCAGACAGGGACAGGGCTACACCTTC. It specifies CASRQGQGYTF.

This chain links TRBV7-3 with TRBJ2-7; 7 nucleotides align to TRBD2. The V and J ends lost 1 base and 0 bases, in that order; junction bases with no gene match: 3. From germline, CDR1 is SGHTA and CDR2 FQGTGA. The CDR3 loop spans 15 amino acids. The DNA for the CDR3 is TGTGCCAGCAGCTTAAGGGGAGGGGACTCCTACGAGCAGTACTTC. Protein sequence: CASSLRGGDSYEQYF.

This chain connects TRBV27 to TRBJ2-1, with TRBD2 identical over 13 bases. V dropped 5 bases and J dropped 4; count of bases not matched to a gene: 8. There are 17 residues in the CDR3. Germline V gives CDR1 MNHEY, CDR2 SMNVEV (reference sequence). As DNA, the CDR3 is TGTGCCAGCAGTCCGATGGGGACTAGCGGGATTTACAATGAGCAGTTCTTC. Protein product: CASSPMGTSGIYNEQFF.

This chain connects TRBV2 to TRBJ2-2, with D possibly being TRBD2 (7 bases). From germline, CDR1 is SNHLY and CDR2 FYNNEI. V was cut by 7 bases and J by 7 bases, with 13 bases left in between. The CDR3 totals 13 residues. Here the CDR3 reads CASKGGALGELFF. DNA for the CDR3: TGTGCCAGCAAGGGGGGGGCACTCGGGGAGCTGTTTTTT.

The CDR3 region has the DNA TGTGCCAGCAGGGGGGGGTCTTTGGGTGAAGCTTTCTTT. The encoded protein is CASRGGSLGEAFF. This chain links TRBV7-8 with TRBJ1-1, with D possibly matching TRBD1 (5 bases). Between the trimmed V and J ends, which lost 6 bases and 7 bases, there was a span of 15 bases. Germline CDR1 SGHVS, CDR2 FQNEAQ. This CDR3 has 13 residues.

V usage is TRBV28 and J usage is TRBJ2-1; D gene unclear. Trimming left V 2 bases short and J 5 bases short, with 4 bases between. From germline, CDR1 is MDHEN and CDR2 SYDVKM. The CDR3 has 12 residues. As DNA, the CDR3 is TGTGCCAGCAGTTTACTAAACAATGAGCAGTTCTTC. It codes for CASSLLNNEQFF.

For this clone: This is likely a read error, given that the CDR3 carries no conserved phenylalanine or tryptophan at its end. The limits of the CDR3 on the DNA are not certain, so only TCRdb's listed CDR3 is given. The chain combines TRBV5-6 with TRBJ2-7; no check of the table's D call, TRBD2, against the DNA was made. The CDR3 spans 8 residues, counting both ends. Germline CDR1 is SGHDT and CDR2 is YYEEEE. The CDR3 loop reads CASSFEEA.

J is TRBJ2-7 and V is TRBV11-3; 9 bases are shared with TRBD1. With 1 base clipped from V and 3 bases from J, the junction kept 4 bases outside the gene matches. The CDR3 is made up of 15 amino acids. The germline CDR1 and CDR2 sequences are SGHNT and YENEEA. The CDR3 coding sequence is TGTGCCAGCAGCTTAGGACAGGGGGAGAACTACGAGCAGTACTTC. Its translation: CASSLGQGENYEQYF. Complete variable domain (other parts from reference TRBV11-3 and TRBJ2-7): EAGVVQSPRYKIIEKKQPVAFWCNPISGHNTLYWYLQNLGQGPELLIRYENEEAVDDSQLPKDRFSAERLKGVDSTLKIQPAELGDSAVYLCASSLGQGENYEQYFGPGTRLTVT.